This T cell receptor beta chain was profiled in a study of blood T cell repertoires in COVID-19 (dated by TCRdb to about 2020). For context, the study as a whole: The collaborator samples originated in the United States, Italy and Spain and spanned the acute and convalescent phases of COVID-19. HLA class I and class II types, where available, came from metadata supplied by the sample provider rather than from assay-based typing. The samples were drawn from two sources: the first 160 participants of the ongoing ImmuneRACE study, and 1,254 subjects contributed by 6 global collaborators. The prospective study material was composed of cDNA or gDNA derived from T cells, B-cell-depleted T cells, or PBMCs. A freely available public database, intended as a resource for researchers studying the immune response to SARS-CoV-2, is where the repertoires were released. Deeply sampled blood TCRbeta repertoires from subjects exposed to, actively infected with, or recovered from COVID-19 were included in the dataset. Sample metadata almost always included a de-identified subject ID, COVID-19 status, age in years and sex. The investigation overall reported the following: The quantity of clinical and demographic metadata differed by source and by participant and was supplied without curation.

Regarding this clone: It lacks a known antigen. It has no much larger one-base neighbor in the sample; base qualities were not kept.

In the prospective study, participants were 18 to 89 years old, resided in approximately 25 geographic areas of the United States, and were enrolled through a virtual design. In the prospective study, cohorts were assigned on the basis of participant-reported clinical history obtained from a screening survey and a study questionnaire. Exposed participants were defined as having been in contact with someone with a PCR-confirmed or clinician-diagnosed COVID-19 case within 2 weeks of study entry. Mobile phlebotomists in the prospective study collected whole blood, serum and a nasopharyngeal or oropharyngeal swab from every participant. Over a roughly 2-month period, participants in the prospective study had the option of providing additional blood draws and questionnaires. Blood samples from the prospective study were shipped frozen or at room temperature prior to DNA extraction. TCRbeta CDR3 regions were amplified from genomic DNA by means of the immunoSEQ Assay, a bias-controlled multiplex PCR. From the authors' description of their analysis: The number of nucleated cells in each sample was estimated by amplification of reference gene primers within the assay. To quantify the absolute abundance of each unique TCRbeta CDR3 rearrangement, sequence reads were collapsed and filtered. For each sample, productive Simpson clonality was calculated as the square root of Simpson's diversity index over productive rearrangements. TCRdb limited this immuneACCESS table to in-frame rearrangements with V and J called. A share of clones is missing; checked studies link under half to unresolved V genes, and the rest is unexplained. V and J calls and clone size follow that table, whereas D and trimming were derived from the DNA. The sample yields 200,000 to 250,000 clones; roughly four fifths were counted once. The ten biggest clones cover around 4.6% of the sample.

The junction carries 8 bases between V and J, which are trimmed by 3 bases and 5 bases respectively. The germline V gene encodes CDR1 SGHVS and CDR2 FNYEAQ. Measured from the cysteine to the phenylalanine, the CDR3 is 14 residues long. The retained sequence is limited to the CDR3, 42 bases, with the frame set at the first base. Sequencing input: PBMCs or T cells enriched from blood (not recorded which). This clonotype was obtained from a woman in her forties or fifties who had been exposed to COVID-19. The rearrangement combines TRBV7-6 with TRBJ2-6; tentative D gene TRBD2, with 7 bases matching. The DNA sequence is as follows: TGTGCCAGCAGCTTCGGGGGGCGGGCCAACGTCCTGACTTTC. This translates into CASSFGGRANVLTF.